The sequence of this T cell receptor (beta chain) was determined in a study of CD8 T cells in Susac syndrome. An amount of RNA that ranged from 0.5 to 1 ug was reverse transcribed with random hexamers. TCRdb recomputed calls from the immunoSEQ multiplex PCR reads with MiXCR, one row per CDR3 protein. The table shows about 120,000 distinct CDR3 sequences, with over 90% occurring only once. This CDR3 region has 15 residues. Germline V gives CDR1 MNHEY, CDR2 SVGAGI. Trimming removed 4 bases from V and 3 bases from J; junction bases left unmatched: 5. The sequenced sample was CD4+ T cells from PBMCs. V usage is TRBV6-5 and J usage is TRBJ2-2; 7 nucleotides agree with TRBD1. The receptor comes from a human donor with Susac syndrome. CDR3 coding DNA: TGTGCCAGCAGTTCCGGACAGGTTTACACCGGGGAGCTGTTTTTT. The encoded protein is CASSSGQVYTGELFF.